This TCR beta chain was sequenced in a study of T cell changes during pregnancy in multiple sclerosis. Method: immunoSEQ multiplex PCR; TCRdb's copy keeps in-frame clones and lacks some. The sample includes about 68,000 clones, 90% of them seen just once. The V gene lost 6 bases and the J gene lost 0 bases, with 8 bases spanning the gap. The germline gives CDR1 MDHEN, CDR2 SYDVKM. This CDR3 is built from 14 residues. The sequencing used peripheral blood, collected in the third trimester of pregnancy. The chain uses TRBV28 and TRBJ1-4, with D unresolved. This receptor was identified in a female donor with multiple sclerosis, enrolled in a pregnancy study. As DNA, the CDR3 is TGTGCCAGCAGCCAGGTGGCAACTAATGAAAAACTGTTTTTT. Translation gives CASSQVATNEKLFF.